This entry features one T cell receptor (beta chain) sequence. This entry belongs to a study of blood T cell repertoires in COVID-19. Sequencing used immunoSEQ multiplex PCR; TCRdb keeps in-frame clones, though not all of them. The profile shows 200,000 to 250,000 clones, about four fifths of them singletons. Participants were aged 18 to 89 years from approximately 24 US areas. Cohorts were based on clinical histories the participants reported. Donors of Cohort 3 who recovered were those that had two negative PCRs, clearance, or symptom resolution. The CDR3 is made up of 16 amino acids. With 5 bases clipped from V and 1 base from J, the junction kept 9 bases outside the gene matches. The germline V gene has CDR1 MNHEY and CDR2 SVGEGT.

Sequencing was performed on PBMCs or T cells enriched from blood (not recorded which). This TCR was sampled from a man in his 60s who had recovered from COVID-19. The chain employs TRBV6-2 or TRBV6-3 and TRBJ2-3; 7 nucleotides agree with TRBD2. CDR3 protein: CASSDPGGSGTDTQYF. CDR3 DNA: TGTGCCAGCAGTGACCCCGGGGGGTCGGGCACAGATACGCAGTATTTT.